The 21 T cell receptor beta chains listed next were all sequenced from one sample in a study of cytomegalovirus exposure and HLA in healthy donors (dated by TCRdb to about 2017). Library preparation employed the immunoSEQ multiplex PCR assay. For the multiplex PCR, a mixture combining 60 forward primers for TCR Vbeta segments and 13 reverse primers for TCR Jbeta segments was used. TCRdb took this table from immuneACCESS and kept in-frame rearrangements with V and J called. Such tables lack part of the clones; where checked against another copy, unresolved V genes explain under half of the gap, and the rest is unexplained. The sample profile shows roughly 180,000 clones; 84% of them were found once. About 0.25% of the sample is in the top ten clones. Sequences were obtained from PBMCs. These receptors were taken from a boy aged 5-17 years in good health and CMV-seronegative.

The CDR3 here is CASSTLRNEQFF. The CDR3 DNA sequence: TGTGCCAGCAGCACCCTCAGGAATGAGCAGTTCTTC. The V gene is TRBV7-3, the J gene TRBJ2-1, with D uncertain. This CDR3 spans 12 amino acids. Germline lookup yields CDR1 SGHTA and CDR2 FQGTGA. V was pared by 5 bases and J by 7 bases, with 9 bases between.

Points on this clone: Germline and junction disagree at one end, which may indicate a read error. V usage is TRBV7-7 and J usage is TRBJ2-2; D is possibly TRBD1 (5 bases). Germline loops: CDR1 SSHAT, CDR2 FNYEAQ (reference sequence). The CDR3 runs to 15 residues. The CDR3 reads CASSSGKGPTGELFF. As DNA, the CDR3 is TGTGCTAGCAGCTCAGGGAAGGGGCCGACCGGGGAGCTGTTTTTT.

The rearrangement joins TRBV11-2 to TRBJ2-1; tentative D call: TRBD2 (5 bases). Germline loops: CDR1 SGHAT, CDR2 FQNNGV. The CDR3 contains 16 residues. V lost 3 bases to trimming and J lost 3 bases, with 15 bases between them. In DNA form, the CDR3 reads TGTGCCAGCAGCTTTGGAGGAACCAACCTCTACAATGAGCAGTTCTTC. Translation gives CASSFGGTNLYNEQFF.

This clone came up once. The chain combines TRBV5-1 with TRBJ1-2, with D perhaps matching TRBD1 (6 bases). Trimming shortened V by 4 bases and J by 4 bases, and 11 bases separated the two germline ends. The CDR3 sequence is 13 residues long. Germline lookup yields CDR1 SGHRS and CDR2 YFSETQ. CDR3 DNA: TGCGCCAGCAGCAGTGGACAGACCTATGGCTACACCTTC. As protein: CASSSGQTYGYTF.

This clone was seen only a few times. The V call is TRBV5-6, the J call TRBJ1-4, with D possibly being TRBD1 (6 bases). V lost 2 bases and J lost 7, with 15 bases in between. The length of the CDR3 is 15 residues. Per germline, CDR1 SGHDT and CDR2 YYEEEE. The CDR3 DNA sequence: TGTGCCAGCAGCTTTACTCAGGGGCTCGGTGAAAAACTGTTTTTT. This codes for CASSFTQGLGEKLFF.

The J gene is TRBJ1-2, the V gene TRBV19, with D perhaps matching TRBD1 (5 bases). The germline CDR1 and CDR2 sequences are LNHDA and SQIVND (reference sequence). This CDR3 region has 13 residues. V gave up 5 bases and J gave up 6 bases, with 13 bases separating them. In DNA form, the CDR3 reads TGTGCCAGTAGTCCCTCGGGACTTAATGGCTACACCTTC. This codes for CASSPSGLNGYTF.

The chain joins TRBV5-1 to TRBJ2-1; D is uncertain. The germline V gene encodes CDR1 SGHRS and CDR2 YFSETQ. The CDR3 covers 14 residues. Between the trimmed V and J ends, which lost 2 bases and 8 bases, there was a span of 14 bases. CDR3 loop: CASSLSSPGDEQFF. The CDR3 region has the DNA TGCGCCAGCAGCTTATCTAGTCCCGGTGATGAGCAGTTCTTC. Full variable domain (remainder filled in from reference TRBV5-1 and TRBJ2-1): KAGVTQTPRYLIKTRGQQVTLSCSPISGHRSVSWYQQTPGQGLQFLFEYFSETQRNKGNFPGRFSGRQFSNSRSEMNVSTLELGDSALYLCASSLSSPGDEQFFGPGTRLTVL.

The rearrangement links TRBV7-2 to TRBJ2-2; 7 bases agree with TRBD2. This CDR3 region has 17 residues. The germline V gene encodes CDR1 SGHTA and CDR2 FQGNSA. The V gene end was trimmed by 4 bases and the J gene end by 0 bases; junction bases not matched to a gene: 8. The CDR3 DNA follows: TGTGCCAGCAGCTATGGGGGACGGGGGGCGAACACCGGGGAGCTGTTTTTT. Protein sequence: CASSYGGRGANTGELFF.

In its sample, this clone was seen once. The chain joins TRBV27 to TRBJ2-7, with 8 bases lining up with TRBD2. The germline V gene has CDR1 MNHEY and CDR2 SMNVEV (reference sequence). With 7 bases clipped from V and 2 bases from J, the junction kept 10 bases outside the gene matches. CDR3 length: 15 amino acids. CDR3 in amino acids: CASIPRLGLAYEQYF. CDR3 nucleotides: TGTGCCAGCATCCCCCGGCTGGGACTAGCCTACGAGCAGTACTTC.

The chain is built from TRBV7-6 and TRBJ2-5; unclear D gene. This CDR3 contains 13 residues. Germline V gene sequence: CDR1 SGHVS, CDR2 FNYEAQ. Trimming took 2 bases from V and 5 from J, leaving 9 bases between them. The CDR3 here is CASSLLSVETQYF. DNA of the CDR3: TGTGCCAGCAGCTTATTGAGTGTGGAGACCCAGTACTTC.

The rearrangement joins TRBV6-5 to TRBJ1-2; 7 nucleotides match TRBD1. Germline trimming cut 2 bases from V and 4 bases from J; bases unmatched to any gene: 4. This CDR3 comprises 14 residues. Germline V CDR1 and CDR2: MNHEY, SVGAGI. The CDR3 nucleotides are TGTGCCAGCAGTTACCGGACAGGCGGCTATGGCTACACCTTC. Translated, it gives CASSYRTGGYGYTF.

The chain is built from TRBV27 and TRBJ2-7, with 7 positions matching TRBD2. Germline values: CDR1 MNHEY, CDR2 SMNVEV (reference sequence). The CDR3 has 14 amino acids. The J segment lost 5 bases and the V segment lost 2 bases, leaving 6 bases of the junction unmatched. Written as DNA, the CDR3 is TGTGCCAGCAGTTTAGGCGGGAGAAGCAACGAGCAGTACTTC. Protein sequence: CASSLGGRSNEQYF.

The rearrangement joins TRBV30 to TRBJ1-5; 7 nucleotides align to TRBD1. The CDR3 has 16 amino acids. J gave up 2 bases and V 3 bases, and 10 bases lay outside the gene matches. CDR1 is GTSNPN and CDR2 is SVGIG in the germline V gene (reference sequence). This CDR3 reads CAWSVGGGRGNQPQHF. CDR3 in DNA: TGTGCCTGGAGCGTAGGGGGCGGGCGCGGCAATCAGCCCCAGCATTTT.

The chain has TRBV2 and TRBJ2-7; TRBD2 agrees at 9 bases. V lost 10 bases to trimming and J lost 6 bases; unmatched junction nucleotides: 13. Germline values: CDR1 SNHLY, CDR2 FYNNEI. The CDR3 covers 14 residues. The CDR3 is CATSPLAGESEQYF. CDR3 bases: TGTGCCACCTCACCATTAGCGGGAGAATCCGAGCAGTACTTC.

CDR3 sequence (DNA): TGTGCCAGCAGCCCGACAGAGAACACTGAAGCTTTCTTT. Translated, it gives CASSPTENTEAFF. The V call is TRBV14, the J call TRBJ1-1; perhaps TRBD1 as D (5 bases). The V and J ends lost 4 bases and 1 base respectively, with 7 bases between them. CDR3 size: 13 residues. From germline, CDR1 is SGHDN and CDR2 FVKESK.

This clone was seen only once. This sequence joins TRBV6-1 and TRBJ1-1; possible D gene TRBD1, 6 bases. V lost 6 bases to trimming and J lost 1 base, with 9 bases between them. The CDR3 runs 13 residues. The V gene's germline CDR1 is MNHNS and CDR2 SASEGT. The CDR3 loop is CASSQGQNTEAFF. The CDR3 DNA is TGTGCCAGCAGCCAGGGGCAGAACACTGAAGCTTTCTTT.

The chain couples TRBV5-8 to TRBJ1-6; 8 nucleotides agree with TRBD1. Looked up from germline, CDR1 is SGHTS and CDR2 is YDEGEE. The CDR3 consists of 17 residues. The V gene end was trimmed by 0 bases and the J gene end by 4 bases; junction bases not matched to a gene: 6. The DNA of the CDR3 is TGTGCCAGCAGCTTGGGATTCCGGGACAGGTATAATTCACCCCTCCACTTT. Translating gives CASSLGFRDRYNSPLHF.

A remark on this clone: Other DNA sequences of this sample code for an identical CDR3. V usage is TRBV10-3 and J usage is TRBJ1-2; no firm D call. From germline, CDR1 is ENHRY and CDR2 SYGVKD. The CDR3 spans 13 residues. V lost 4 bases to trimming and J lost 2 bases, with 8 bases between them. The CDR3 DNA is TGTGCCATCAGTGGCGCAGCGAACTATGGCTACACCTTC. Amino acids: CAISGAANYGYTF.

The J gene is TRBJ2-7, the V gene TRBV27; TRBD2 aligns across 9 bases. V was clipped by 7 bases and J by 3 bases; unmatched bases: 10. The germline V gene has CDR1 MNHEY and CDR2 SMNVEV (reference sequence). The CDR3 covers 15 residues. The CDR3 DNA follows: TGTGCCAGCAAGATAATAGCGGGAGATATCTACGAGCAGTACTTC. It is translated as CASKIIAGDIYEQYF.

The CDR3 DNA reads as TGCGCCAGCATGGCAGCCGGGTTCTACGAGCAGTACTTC. The encoded protein is CASMAAGFYEQYF. The chain uses TRBV10-2 and TRBJ2-7; D gene uncertain. CDR1 and CDR2 from the germline V gene are WSHSY and SAAADI. Deletions cut 7 bases from V and 3 bases from J, with 13 bases between. CDR3 size: 13 residues.

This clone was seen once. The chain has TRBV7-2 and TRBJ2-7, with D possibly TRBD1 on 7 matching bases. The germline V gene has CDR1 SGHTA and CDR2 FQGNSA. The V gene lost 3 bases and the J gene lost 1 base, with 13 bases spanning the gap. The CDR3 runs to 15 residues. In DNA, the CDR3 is TGTGCCAGCAGCTTCCAGTCAGGGGGGTCCTACGAGCAGTACTTC. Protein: CASSFQSGGSYEQYF.